The 8 T cell receptor beta chains below come from one sample, sequenced in a study of T cell responses to AZD1222 COVID-19 vaccine. The table came from immunoSEQ multiplex PCR; TCRdb's copy has only in-frame clones and leaves some out. The profile shows about 160,000 clones, around 90% of them singletons. The source material was peripheral blood, sampled on day 0 of AZD1222 vaccination. These receptors were collected from an adult in good health.

The chain links TRBV6-2 or TRBV6-3 to TRBJ2-1; TRBD2 aligns across 11 bases. Germline CDR1 MNHEY, CDR2 SVGEGT. The junction had 6 bases not matched to a gene; V was cut back by 0 bases and J by 8 bases. The length of the CDR3 is 16 residues. DNA for the CDR3: TGTGCCAGCAGTTACTCGCTAGCGGGGGGCATAGATGAGCAGTTCTTC. Residues: CASSYSLAGGIDEQFF.

V is TRBV4-1 and J is TRBJ2-3; 7 bases are a match to TRBD2. The CDR3 is 16 residues long. The germline V gene has CDR1 MGHRA and CDR2 YSYEKL. After removal of 2 bases from V and 5 bases from J, the junction contained 10 bases not matched to a gene. CDR3: CASSQSRGGSEDTQYF. The CDR3 DNA reads TGCGCCAGCAGCCAATCCCGGGGAGGGTCGGAAGATACGCAGTATTTT.

The J gene is TRBJ1-1, the V gene TRBV12-5, with TRBD1 as a possible D gene (6 bases). Germline V gives CDR1 LGHNT, CDR2 FRNRAP. This CDR3 is 13 amino acids long. V was clipped by 4 bases and J by 6 bases, with 12 bases between them. CDR3 sequence reads: CASGSRSGAEAFF. The DNA of the CDR3 is TGTGCTAGTGGTTCTAGATCAGGGGCTGAAGCTTTCTTT.

This chain links TRBV19 with TRBJ1-1; possibly TRBD1 for D (5 bases). This CDR3 has 13 amino acids. Germline lookup yields CDR1 LNHDA and CDR2 SQIVND (reference sequence). V lost 5 bases and J lost 2, with 9 bases in between. The CDR3 protein is CASSADSNTEAFF. CDR3 bases: TGTGCCAGTAGTGCAGACAGTAACACTGAAGCTTTCTTT.

The chain links TRBV6-2 or TRBV6-3 to TRBJ2-2; D ambiguous. CDR3 length: 15 residues. Trimming removed 0 bases from V and 0 bases from J, with 5 bases in between. The V gene's germline CDR1 is MNHEY and CDR2 SVGEGT. As DNA, the CDR3 is TGTGCCAGCAGTTACTCTCGGGCGAACACCGGGGAGCTGTTTTTT. It is translated as CASSYSRANTGELFF.

The chain is built from TRBV29-1 and TRBJ1-5; 10 bases align to TRBD1. Trimming at V came to 7 bases and at J to 4 bases, leaving 4 bases not matched to a gene. CDR1 SQVTM and CDR2 ANQGSEA come from the germline V gene. The CDR3 has 13 amino acids. The CDR3 loop is CSATGQGNQPQHF. Written as DNA, the CDR3 is TGCAGCGCTACGGGACAGGGGAATCAGCCCCAGCATTTT.

The rearrangement links TRBV5-6 to TRBJ1-1, with D uncertain. The CDR3 loop spans 14 amino acids. V was trimmed by 5 bases and J by 6 bases, leaving 17 bases between them. Germline CDR1 SGHDT, CDR2 YYEEEE. The CDR3 bases are TGTGCCAGCAGGCAAAGGGTCCACCAGTCTGAAGCTTTCTTT. This codes for CASRQRVHQSEAFF.

The V call is TRBV5-1, the J call TRBJ1-5, with D perhaps TRBD1 (5 bases). CDR1 SGHRS and CDR2 YFSETQ come from the germline V gene. The ends were cut back, 0 bases at V and 4 bases at J, with 11 bases in the middle. There are 15 residues in the CDR3. The CDR3 protein is CASSLGDGQNQPQHF. CDR3 coding DNA: TGCGCCAGCAGCTTGGGGGACGGGCAAAATCAGCCCCAGCATTTT.